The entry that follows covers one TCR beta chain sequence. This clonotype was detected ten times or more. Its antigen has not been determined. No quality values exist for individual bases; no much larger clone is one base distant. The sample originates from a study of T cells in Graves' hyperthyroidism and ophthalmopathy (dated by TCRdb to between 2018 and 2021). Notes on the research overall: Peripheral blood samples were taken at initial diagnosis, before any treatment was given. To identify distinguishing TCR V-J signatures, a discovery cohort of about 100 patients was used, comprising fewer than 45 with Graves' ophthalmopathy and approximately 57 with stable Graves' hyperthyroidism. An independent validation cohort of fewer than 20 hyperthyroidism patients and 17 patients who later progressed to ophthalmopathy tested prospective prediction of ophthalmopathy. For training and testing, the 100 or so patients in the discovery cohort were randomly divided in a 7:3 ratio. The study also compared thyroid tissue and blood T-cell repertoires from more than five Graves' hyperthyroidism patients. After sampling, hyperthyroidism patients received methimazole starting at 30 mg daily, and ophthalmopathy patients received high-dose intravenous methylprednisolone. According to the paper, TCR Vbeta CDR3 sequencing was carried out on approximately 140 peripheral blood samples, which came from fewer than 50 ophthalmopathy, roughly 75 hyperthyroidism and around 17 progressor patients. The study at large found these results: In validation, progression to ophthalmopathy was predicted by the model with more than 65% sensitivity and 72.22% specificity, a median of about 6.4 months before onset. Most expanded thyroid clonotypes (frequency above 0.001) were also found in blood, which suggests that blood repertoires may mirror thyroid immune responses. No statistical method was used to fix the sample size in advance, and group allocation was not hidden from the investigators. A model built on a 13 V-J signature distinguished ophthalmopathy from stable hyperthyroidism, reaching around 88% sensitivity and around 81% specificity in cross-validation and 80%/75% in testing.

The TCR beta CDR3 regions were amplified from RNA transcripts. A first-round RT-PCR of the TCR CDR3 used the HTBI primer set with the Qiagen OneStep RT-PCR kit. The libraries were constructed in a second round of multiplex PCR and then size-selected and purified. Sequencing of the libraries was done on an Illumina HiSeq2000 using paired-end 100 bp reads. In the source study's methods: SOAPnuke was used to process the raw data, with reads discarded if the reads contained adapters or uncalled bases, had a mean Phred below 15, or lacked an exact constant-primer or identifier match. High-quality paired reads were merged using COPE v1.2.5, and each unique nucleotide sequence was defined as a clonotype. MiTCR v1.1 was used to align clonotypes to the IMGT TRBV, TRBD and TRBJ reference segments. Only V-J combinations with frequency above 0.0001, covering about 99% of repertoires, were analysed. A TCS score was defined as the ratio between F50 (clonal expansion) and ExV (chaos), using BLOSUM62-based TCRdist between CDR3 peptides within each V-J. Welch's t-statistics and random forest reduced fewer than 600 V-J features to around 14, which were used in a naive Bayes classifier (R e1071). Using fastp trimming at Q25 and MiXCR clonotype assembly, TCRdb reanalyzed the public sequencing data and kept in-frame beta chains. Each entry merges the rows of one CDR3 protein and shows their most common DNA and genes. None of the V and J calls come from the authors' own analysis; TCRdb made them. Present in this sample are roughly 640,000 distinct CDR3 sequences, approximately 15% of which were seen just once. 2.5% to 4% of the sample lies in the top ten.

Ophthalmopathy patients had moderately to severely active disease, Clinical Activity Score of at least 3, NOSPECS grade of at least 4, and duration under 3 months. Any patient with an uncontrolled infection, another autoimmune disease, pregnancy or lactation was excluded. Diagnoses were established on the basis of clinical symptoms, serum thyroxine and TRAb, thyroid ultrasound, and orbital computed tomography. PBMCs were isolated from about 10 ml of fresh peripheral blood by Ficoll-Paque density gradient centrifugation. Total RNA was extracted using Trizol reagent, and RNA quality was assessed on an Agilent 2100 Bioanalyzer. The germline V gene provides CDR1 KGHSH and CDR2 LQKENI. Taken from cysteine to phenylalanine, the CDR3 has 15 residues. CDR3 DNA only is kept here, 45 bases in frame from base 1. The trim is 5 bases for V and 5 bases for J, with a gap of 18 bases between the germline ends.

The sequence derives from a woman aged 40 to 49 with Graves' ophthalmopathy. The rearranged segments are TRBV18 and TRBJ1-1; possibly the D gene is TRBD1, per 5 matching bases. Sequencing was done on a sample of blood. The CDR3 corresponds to CASSSAGREGTEAFF. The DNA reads TGTGCCAGCTCATCGGCGGGCAGGGAAGGTACTGAAGCTTTCTTT.